The source of this T cell receptor beta chain is a study of T cells after yellow fever vaccination. Study findings and constraints: Re-detected after boosting: most primary clones, about 95% of CD4 and 80% to 90% of CD8. Among all clonotypes, a small share was observed in both CD4 and CD8 compartments. Contaminants from the bulk population, in the form of abundant clonotypes, could be found in FACS-sorted repertoires.

Details on this clonotype: One junction end disagrees with the germline gene, perhaps due to a read error.

TCRdb ran MiXCR on the 5' RACE reads and lists one entry per CDR3 protein. This table holds approximately 58,000 distinct CDR3 sequences, around 6.2% found once. This sequence was found in a young man who received the YFV17D yellow fever vaccine. Source: PBMCs, either bulk or a sorted T-cell subset (CD4+, CD8+, memory, or dextramer-sorted; not recorded which), taken on the day of the yellow fever booster vaccination.

CDR3 nucleotide sequence: TGCAGCGCTAAACAGGGCTCGTGGGAGACCCAGTACTTC. Residues: CSAKQGSWETQYF. This chain joins TRBV20-1 and TRBJ2-5, with D perhaps matching TRBD1 (6 bases). Germline CDR1 and CDR2: DFQATT and SNEGSKA (reference sequence). This CDR3 contains 13 residues.